The 6 T cell receptor beta chains listed next were all sequenced from one sample in a study of shared T cell receptors in the human thymus. Produced via immunoSEQ multiplex PCR; TCRdb's table is partial and in-frame only. The table includes hundreds of thousands of clones, approximately 95% detected once. Sequenced input: thymocytes. Every receptor here comes from a human donor.

The rearrangement uses TRBV2 and TRBJ1-5, with D hard to call. Germline values: CDR1 SNHLY, CDR2 FYNNEI. The ends were cut back, 4 bases at V and 0 bases at J, with 13 bases in the middle. This CDR3 is 16 amino acids long. CDR3 amino acids: CASSAGRPHSNQPQHF. The CDR3 DNA reads TGTGCCAGCAGTGCTGGAAGGCCCCATAGCAATCAGCCCCAGCATTTT.

This chain joins TRBV10-3 and TRBJ2-7; D is unresolved. V was trimmed by 3 bases and J by 3 bases, leaving 9 bases between them. This CDR3 region has 13 residues. Per the germline V gene, CDR1 is ENHRY and CDR2 is SYGVKD. Here the CDR3 reads CAISEGPIYEQYF. CDR3 coding DNA: TGTGCCATCAGTGAAGGGCCTATCTACGAGCAGTACTTC.

The rearrangement joins TRBV27 to TRBJ1-4; D uncertain. V was trimmed by 5 bases and J by 6 bases, leaving 13 bases between them. Germline CDR1 is MNHEY and CDR2 is SMNVEV (reference sequence). The CDR3 loop spans 14 amino acids. Written as DNA, the CDR3 is TGTGCCAGCAGTCCCCTGGGGTTGGATGAAAAACTGTTTTTT. Its translation: CASSPLGLDEKLFF.

This rearrangement joins TRBV27 to TRBJ1-2; D ambiguous. This CDR3 region has 13 residues. The germline V gene has CDR1 MNHEY and CDR2 SMNVEV (reference sequence). V dropped 6 bases and J dropped 1 base, with 9 bases sitting between them. CDR3 nucleotides: TGTGCCAGCAGCCAGGACGATAACTATGGCTACACCTTC. It encodes CASSQDDNYGYTF.

The V call is TRBV4-1, the J call TRBJ2-1; tentatively, D is TRBD2 (6 bases). Germline lookup yields CDR1 MGHRA and CDR2 YSYEKL. The length of the CDR3 is 16 residues. Trimming took 0 bases from V and 6 from J, leaving 15 bases between them. CDR3 sequence (DNA): TGCGCCAGCAGCCAAGATCCTGGGACTGCGGGCAATGAGCAGTTCTTC. Translated, it gives CASSQDPGTAGNEQFF.

The chain links TRBV9 to TRBJ2-3; D not resolved. CDR3 length equals 16 residues. Trimming pared 0 bases from V and 0 bases from J, leaving 11 bases between. Germline values: CDR1 SGDLS, CDR2 YYNGEE. The CDR3 loop is CASSVVALRSTDTQYF. In nucleotides, the CDR3 is TGTGCCAGCAGCGTAGTGGCATTACGTAGCACAGATACGCAGTATTTT.